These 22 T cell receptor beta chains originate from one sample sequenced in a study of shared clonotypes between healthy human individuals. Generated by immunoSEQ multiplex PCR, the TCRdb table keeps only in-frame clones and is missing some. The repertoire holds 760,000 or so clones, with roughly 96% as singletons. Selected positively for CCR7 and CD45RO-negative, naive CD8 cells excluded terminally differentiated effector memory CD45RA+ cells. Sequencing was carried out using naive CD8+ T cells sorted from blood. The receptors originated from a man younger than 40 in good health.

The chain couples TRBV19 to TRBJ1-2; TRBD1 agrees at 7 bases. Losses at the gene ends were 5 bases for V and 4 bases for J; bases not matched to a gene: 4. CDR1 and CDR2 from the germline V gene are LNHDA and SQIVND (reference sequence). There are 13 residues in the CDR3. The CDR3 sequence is CASSWGQSYGYTF. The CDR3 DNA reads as TGTGCCAGTAGTTGGGGACAGAGCTATGGCTACACCTTC.

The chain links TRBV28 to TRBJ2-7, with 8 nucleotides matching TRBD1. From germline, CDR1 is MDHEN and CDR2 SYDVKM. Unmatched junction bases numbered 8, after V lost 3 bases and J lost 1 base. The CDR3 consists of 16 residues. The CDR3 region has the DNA TGTGCCAGCAGTTTTTCCCGACAGGGGAATTCCTACGAGCAGTACTTC. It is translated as CASSFSRQGNSYEQYF.

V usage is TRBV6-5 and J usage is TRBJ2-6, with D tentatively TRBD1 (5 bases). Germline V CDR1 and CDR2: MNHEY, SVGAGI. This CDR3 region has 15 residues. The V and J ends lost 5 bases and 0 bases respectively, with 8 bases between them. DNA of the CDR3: TGTGCCAGCAGTCCGACAGCCTCTGGGGCCAACGTCCTGACTTTC. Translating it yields CASSPTASGANVLTF.

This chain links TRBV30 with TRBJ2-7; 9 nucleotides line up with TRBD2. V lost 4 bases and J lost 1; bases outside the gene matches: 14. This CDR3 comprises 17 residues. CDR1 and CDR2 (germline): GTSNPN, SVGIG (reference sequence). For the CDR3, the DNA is TGTGCCTGGACTCATGACTCCTGGACTAGCGATTCCTACGAGCAGTACTTC. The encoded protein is CAWTHDSWTSDSYEQYF.

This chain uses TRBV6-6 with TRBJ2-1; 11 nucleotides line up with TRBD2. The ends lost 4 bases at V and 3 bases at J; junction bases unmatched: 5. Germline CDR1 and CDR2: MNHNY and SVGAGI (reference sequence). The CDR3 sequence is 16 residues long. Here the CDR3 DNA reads TGTGCCAGCAGTTGGTCGACTAGCGGGATCTACAATGAGCAGTTCTTC. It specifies CASSWSTSGIYNEQFF.

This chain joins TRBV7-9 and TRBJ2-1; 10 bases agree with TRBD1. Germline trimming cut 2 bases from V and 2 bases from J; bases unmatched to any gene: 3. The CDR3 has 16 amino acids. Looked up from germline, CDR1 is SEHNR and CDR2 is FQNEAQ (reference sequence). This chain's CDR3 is CASSLRQGATYNEQFF. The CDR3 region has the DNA TGTGCCAGCAGCTTAAGACAGGGGGCTACCTACAATGAGCAGTTCTTC.

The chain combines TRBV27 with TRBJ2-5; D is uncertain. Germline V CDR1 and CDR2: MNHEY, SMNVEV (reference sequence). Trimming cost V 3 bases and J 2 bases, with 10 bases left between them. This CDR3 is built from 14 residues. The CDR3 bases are TGTGCCAGCAGTTTTGAGGTGGGGCAAGAGACCCAGTACTTC. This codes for CASSFEVGQETQYF.

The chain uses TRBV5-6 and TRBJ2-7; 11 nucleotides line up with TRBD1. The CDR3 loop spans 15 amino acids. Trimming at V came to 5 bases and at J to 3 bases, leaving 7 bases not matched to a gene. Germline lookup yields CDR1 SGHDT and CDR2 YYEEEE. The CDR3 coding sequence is TGTGCCAGCAGAGCTGGACAGGGGGCTTACTACGAGCAGTACTTC. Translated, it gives CASRAGQGAYYEQYF.

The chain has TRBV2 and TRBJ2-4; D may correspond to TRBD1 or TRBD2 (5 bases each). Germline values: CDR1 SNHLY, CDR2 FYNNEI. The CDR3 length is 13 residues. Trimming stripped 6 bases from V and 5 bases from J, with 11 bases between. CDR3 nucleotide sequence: TGTGCCAGCAGACGAGGGGCCCAAAACATTCAGTACTTC. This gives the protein CASRRGAQNIQYF.

For the CDR3, the DNA is TGTGCCTGGACAGGTGACACGGATACGCAGTATTTT. Its protein product is CAWTGDTDTQYF. The chain recombines TRBV30 with TRBJ2-3; D uncertain. Germline lookup yields CDR1 GTSNPN and CDR2 SVGIG (reference sequence). The CDR3 has 12 amino acids. Trimming stripped 4 bases from V and 6 bases from J, with 11 bases between.

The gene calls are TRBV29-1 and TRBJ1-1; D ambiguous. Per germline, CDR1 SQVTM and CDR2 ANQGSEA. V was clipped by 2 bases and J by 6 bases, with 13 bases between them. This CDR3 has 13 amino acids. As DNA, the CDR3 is TGCAGCGTTGAATCAGCTCGCCGGTCTGAAGCTTTCTTT. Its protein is CSVESARRSEAFF.

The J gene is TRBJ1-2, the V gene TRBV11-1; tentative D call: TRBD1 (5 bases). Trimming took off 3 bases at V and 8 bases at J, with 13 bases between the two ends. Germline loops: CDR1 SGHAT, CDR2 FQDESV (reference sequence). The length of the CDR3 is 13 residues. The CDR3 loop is CASSLRGRGGYTF. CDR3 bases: TGTGCCAGCAGCTTGCGGGGCCGTGGGGGCTACACCTTC. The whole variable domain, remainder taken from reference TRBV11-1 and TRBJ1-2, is EAEVAQSPRYKITEKSQAVAFWCDPISGHATLYWYRQILGQGPELLVQFQDESVVDDSQLPKDRFSAERLKGVDSTLKIQPAELGDSAMYLCASSLRGRGGYTFGSGTRLTVV.

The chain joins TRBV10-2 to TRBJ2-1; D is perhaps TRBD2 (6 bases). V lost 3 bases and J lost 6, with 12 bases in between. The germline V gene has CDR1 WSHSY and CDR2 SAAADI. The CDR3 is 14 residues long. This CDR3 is CASSDWGEANEQFF. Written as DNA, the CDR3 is TGCGCCAGCAGTGATTGGGGGGAGGCCAATGAGCAGTTCTTC.

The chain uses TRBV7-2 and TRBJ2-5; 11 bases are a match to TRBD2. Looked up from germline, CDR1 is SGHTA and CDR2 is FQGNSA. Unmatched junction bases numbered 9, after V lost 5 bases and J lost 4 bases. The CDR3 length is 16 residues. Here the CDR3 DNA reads TGTGCCAGCAGCCTTGGGACTAGCGGCGATGGAGAGACCCAGTACTTC. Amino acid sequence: CASSLGTSGDGETQYF.

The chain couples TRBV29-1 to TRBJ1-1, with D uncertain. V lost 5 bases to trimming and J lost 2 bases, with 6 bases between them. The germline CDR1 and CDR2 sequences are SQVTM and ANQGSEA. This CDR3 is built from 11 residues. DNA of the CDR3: TGCAGCGTTCACCATAACACTGAAGCTTTCTTT. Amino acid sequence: CSVHHNTEAFF. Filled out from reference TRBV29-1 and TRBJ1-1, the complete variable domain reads SAVISQKPSRDICQRGTSLTIQCQVDSQVTMMFWYRQQPGQSLTLIATANQGSEATYESGFVIDKFPISRPNLTFSTLTVSNMSPEDSSIYLCSVHHNTEAFFGQGTRLTVV.

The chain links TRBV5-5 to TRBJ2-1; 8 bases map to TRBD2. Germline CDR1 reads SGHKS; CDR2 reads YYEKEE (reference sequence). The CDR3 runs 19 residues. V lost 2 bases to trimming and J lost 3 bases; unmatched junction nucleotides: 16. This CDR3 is CASSFLTSASLGNYNEQFF. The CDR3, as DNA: TGTGCCAGCAGCTTCCTGACTAGCGCTAGCCTAGGGAACTACAATGAGCAGTTCTTC.

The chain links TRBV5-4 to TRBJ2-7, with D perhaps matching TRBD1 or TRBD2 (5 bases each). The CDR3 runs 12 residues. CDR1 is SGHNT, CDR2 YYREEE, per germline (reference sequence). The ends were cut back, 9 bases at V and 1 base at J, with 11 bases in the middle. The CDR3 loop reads CATGTESYEQYF. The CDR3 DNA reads TGTGCCACCGGGACCGAATCCTACGAGCAGTACTTC. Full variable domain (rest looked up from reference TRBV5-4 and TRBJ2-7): ETGVTQSPTHLIKTRGQQVTLRCSSQSGHNTVSWYQQALGQGPQFIFQYYREEENGRGNFPPRFSGLQFPNYSSELNVNALELDDSALYLCATGTESYEQYFGPGTRLTVT.

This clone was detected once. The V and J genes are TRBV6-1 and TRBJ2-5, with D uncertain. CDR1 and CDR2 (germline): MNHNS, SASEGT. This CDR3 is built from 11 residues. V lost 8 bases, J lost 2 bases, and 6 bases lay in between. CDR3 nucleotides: TGTGCCAGCGACGATCAAGAGACCCAGTACTTC. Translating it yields CASDDQETQYF.

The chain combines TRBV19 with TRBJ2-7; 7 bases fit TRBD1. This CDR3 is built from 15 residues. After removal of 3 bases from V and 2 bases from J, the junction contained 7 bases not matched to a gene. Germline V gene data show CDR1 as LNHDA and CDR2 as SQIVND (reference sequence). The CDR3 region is CASSIRDSGPYEQYF. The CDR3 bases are TGTGCCAGTAGTATCCGGGACAGCGGTCCCTACGAGCAGTACTTC.

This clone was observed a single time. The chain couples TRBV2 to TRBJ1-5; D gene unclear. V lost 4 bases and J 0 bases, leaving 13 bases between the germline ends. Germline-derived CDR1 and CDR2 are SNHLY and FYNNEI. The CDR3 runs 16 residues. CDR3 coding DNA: TGTGCCAGCAGTGGAGGGCTCCCTAATAGCAATCAGCCCCAGCATTTT. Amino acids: CASSGGLPNSNQPQHF.

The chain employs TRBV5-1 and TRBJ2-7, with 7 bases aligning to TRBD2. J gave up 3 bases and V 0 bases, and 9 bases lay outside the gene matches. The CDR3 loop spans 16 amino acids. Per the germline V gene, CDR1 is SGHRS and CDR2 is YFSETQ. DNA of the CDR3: TGCGCCAGCAGCTTGGCCCTAGCGGCCTATGACTACGAGCAGTACTTC. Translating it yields CASSLALAAYDYEQYF.

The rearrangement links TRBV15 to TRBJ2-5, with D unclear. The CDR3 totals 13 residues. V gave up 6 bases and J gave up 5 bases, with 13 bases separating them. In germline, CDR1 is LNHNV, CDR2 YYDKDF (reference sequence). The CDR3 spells CATRKPPRETQYF. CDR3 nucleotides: TGTGCCACCAGAAAACCACCTCGGGAGACCCAGTACTTC.